This T cell receptor (beta chain) was found in a study of metastatic and nonmetastatic thyroid tumors (dated by TCRdb to about 2020). Background on the whole study: For patients with malignant and with benign thyroid disease, the researchers compared repertoires between peripheral blood samples and tumor or nodule tissue samples. Study-wide findings and limitations: In both blood and tumor samples, malignant tumors were reported to have significantly higher TCR beta diversity than benign nodules.

CDR1 and CDR2 (KGHDR, SFDVKD) derive from the germline V gene. Relative to germline, V is missing 4 bases and J is missing 7 bases, with 6 bases of the junction outside any gene match. The CDR3, cysteine through phenylalanine, is 15 amino acids long. The sequence is cut down to CDR3 DNA, 45 bases in frame from base 1. Receptors were amplified or captured by PCR. The instrument was an Illumina HiSeq 4000. High-throughput sequencing was used to profile the TCR beta-chain CDR3 region of each patient. The study's own analysis went as follows. CDR3 differences across clinicopathological groups were used to build a classifier for discriminating distant-metastatic papillary thyroid cancer patients. The Shannon index was used to measure repertoire diversity, and the Morisita-Horn index was used to measure how similar tumor and blood repertoires were. TCRdb reprocessed the public reads (quality trimming at Q25 with fastp, clone calling with MiXCR) and kept in-frame beta chains. The V and J calls and clone size come from TCRdb's table, not from the authors' own analysis. The sample records under 95,000 clones, 8.6% of which are singletons. Roughly 10% of the sample belongs to the ten largest clones.

This clone was counted many times. The antigen it recognizes is unknown. Per-nucleotide qualities are absent, and no much larger clonotype sits a single base away. None of the patients had been given any treatment before thyroid surgery. Patient clinical samples collected from about 2011 to 2019 were retrospectively analysed using T-cell receptor beta sequencing. Sequencing was carried out using blood. The rearranged segments are TRBV24-1 and TRBJ1-4; the central 9 bases match TRBD1. This receptor was identified in a female donor with papillary thyroid cancer or a benign thyroid nodule (not recorded which). Some clones in this sample may be carry-over from other donors' samples. The CDR3 region: CATSDPGQGGEKLFF. The sequence in DNA is TGTGCCACCAGTGACCCGGGACAGGGAGGTGAAAAACTGTTTTTT.